This TCR beta chain was recovered during a study of T cell responses to AZD1222 COVID-19 vaccine. Study-wide points: Donors were chiefly white British, with a greater number of females, and clonal diversity was perhaps underestimated.

V was shortened by 0 bases and J by 4 bases, with 9 bases between the two germline ends. The CDR3 extends over 14 amino acids. CDR1 SGHRS and CDR2 YFSETQ come from the germline V gene. To note about this clone: The target antigen is unknown.

Sequencing was performed with immunoSEQ multiplex PCR; in TCRdb, only in-frame clones are kept and a portion is missing. The profile shows around 130,000 clones, approximately 90% of them singletons. Sample: peripheral blood, taken on day 0 of AZD1222 vaccination. This receptor was identified in an adult in good health. This chain links TRBV5-1 with TRBJ2-3; D might be TRBD2 (5 bases). The CDR3 coding sequence is TGCGCCAGCAGCTTGGCTCCAGCGGCAGATACGCAGTATTTT. It specifies CASSLAPAADTQYF.